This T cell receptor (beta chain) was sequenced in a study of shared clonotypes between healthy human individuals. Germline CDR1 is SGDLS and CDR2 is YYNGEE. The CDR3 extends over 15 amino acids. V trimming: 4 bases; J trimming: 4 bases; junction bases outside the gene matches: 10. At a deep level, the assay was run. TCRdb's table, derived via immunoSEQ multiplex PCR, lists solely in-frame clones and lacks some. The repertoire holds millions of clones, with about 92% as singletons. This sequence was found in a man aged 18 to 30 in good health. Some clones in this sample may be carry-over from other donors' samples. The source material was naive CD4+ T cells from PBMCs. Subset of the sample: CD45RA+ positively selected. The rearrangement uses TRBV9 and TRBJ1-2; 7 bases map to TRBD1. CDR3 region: CASSLTTGKSYGYTF. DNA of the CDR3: TGTGCCAGCAGCCTCACGACAGGGAAGAGCTATGGCTACACCTTC.